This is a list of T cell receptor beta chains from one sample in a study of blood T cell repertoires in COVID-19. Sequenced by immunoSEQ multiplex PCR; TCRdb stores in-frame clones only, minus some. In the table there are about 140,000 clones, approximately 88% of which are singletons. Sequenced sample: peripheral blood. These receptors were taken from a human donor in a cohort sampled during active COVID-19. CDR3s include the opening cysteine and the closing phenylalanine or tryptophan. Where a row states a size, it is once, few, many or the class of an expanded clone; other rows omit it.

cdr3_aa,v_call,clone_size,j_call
CAWSKAGDYNEQFF,TRBV30,once,TRBJ2-1
CASAGQGAPVPGNTIYF,TRBV19,.,TRBJ1-3
CASSSQVLGELFF,TRBV7-6,.,TRBJ2-2
CASSFGGENYGYTF,TRBV5-4,few,TRBJ1-2
CAWSPTSGSRNTQYF,TRBV30,.,TRBJ2-3
CASQNGVDTQYF,TRBV12-3/TRBV12-4,.,TRBJ2-3
CASGQNYGYTF,TRBV6-5,.,TRBJ1-2
CASSRTSGNQETQYF,TRBV6-1,.,TRBJ2-5
CATSDPGGSTDTQYF,TRBV24-1,.,TRBJ2-3
CASSAFGDGYTF,TRBV11-2,.,TRBJ1-2
CAIGADEQFF,TRBV10-3,once,TRBJ2-1
CASSPWGGDTEAFF,TRBV18,.,TRBJ1-1
CSAYREEKLFF,TRBV20-1,.,TRBJ1-4
CSVVGSGSSYNEQFF,TRBV29-1,.,TRBJ2-1
CAGGPESGNEQFF,TRBV30,few,TRBJ2-1
CASSSTSGGPDTQYF,TRBV19,.,TRBJ2-3
CASTRQADNYGYTF,TRBV2,.,TRBJ1-2
CASSSSGEPPRTQYF,TRBV7-2,.,TRBJ2-5
CASRGGGNIQYF,TRBV12-3/TRBV12-4,.,TRBJ2-4
CASSEEVSGEKLFF,TRBV6-1,.,TRBJ1-4
CASSESGGAFQEQYF,TRBV9,.,TRBJ2-7
CASSEASTGGGEKLFF,TRBV2,.,TRBJ1-4
CASSFGESTEAFF,TRBV7-8,.,TRBJ1-1
CASLNGQFTGELFF,TRBV2,.,TRBJ2-2
CASSFGGGADGYTF,TRBV11-2,.,TRBJ1-2
CASSYRDIPTYEQYF,TRBV6-5,.,TRBJ2-7
CASSPTGGTEAFF,TRBV18,.,TRBJ1-1
CASSLRQVNTEAFF,TRBV5-4,.,TRBJ1-1